This TCR beta chain was profiled in a study of siplizumab effects on memory and regulatory T cells. V dropped 3 bases and J dropped 3; count of bases not matched to a gene: 4. CDR1 and CDR2 (germline): MDHEN, SYDVKM. This CDR3 has 15 residues. Sequenced by immunoSEQ multiplex PCR; TCRdb stores in-frame clones only, minus some. The data show some 97,000 clones, about 95% seen once. The receptor comes from a human donor in good health. This chain uses TRBV28 with TRBJ1-1, with 10 bases that match TRBD1. The sample was non-Treg CD4+ T cells sorted from blood. CDR3 sequence (DNA): TGTGCCAGCAGTTTCTTGGGACAGGGGTACACTGAAGCTTTCTTT. Its translation: CASSFLGQGYTEAFF.